This T cell receptor beta chain derives from a study of cytomegalovirus exposure and HLA in healthy donors. J gave up 0 bases and V 0 bases, and 11 bases lay outside the gene matches. The CDR3 has 19 residues. CDR1 and CDR2 (germline): SGDLS, YYNGEE. This clone was observed once. Primers included in the PCR were 60 Vbeta and 13 Jbeta primers. Data came from immunoSEQ multiplex PCR; TCRdb stores just in-frame clones and leaves some out. Seen here are approximately 120,000 clones, 60% to 80% observed once, and the top ten hold 3% to 3.5%. The sample comprised PBMCs. The chain is built from TRBV9 and TRBJ2-2; 7 bases line up with TRBD1. This TCR was recovered from a woman between 45 and 65 years old in good health and CMV-seronegative. The CDR3 DNA reads TGTGCCAGCAGCGTAGGGGTCTATTTGGACAGGACGAACACCGGGGAGCTGTTTTTT. This encodes CASSVGVYLDRTNTGELFF.